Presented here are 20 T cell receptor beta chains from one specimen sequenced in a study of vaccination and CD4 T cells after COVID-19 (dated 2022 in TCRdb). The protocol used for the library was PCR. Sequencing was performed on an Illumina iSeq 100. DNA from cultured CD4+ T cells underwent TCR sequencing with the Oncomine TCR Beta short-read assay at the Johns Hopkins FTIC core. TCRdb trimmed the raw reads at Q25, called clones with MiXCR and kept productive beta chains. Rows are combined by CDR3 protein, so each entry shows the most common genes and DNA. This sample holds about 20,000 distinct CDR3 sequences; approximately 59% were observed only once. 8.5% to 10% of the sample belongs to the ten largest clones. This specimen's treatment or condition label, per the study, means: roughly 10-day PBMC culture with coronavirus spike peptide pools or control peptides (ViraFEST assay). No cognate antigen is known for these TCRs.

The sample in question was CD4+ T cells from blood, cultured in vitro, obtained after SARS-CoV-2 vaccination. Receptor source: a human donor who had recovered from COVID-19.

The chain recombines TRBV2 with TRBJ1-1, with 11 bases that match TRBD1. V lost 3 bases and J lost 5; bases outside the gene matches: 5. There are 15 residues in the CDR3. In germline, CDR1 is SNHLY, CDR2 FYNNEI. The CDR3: CASSEDRGRGTEAFF. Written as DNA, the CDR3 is TGTGCCAGCAGTGAGGACAGGGGGCGAGGAACTGAAGCTTTCTTT.

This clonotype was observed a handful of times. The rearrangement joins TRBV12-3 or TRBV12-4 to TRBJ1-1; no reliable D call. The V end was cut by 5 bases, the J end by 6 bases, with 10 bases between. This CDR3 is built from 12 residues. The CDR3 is CASSPASAEAFF. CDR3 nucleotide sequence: TGTGCCAGCAGTCCGGCTTCCGCTGAAGCTTTCTTT.

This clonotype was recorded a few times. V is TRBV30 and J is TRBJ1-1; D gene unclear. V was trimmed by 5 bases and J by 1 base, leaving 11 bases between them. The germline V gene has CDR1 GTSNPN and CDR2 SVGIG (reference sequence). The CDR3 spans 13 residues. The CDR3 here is CAWGITRNTEAFF. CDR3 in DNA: TGTGCCTGGGGGATTACTAGGAACACTGAAGCTTTCTTT.

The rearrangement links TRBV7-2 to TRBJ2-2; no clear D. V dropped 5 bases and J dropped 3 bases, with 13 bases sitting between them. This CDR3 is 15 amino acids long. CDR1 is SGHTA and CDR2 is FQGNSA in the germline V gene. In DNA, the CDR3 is TGTGCCAGCAGCCTAGTTGTCGGTGACACCGGGGAGCTGTTTTTT. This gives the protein CASSLVVGDTGELFF.

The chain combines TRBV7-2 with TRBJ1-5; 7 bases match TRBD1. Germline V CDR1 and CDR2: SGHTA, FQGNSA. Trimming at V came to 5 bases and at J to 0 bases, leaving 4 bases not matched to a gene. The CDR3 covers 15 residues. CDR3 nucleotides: TGTGCCAGCAGCCCCCGGACAGGTAGCAATCAGCCCCAGCATTTT. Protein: CASSPRTGSNQPQHF.

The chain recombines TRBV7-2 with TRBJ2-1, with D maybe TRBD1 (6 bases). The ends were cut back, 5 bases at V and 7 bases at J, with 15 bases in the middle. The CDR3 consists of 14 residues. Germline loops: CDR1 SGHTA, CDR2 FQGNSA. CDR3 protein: CASSTHRVRNEQFF. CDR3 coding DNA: TGTGCCAGCAGCACCCACAGGGTGCGGAATGAGCAGTTCTTC.

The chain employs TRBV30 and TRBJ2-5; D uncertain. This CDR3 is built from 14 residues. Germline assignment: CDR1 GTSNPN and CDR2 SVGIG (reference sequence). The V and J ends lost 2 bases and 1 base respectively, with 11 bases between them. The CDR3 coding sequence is TGTGCCTGGAGTAAGCTGGGTCTCCAAGAGACCCAGTACTTC. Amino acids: CAWSKLGLQETQYF. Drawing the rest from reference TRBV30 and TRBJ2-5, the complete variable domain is SQTIHQWPATLVQPVGSPLSLECTVEGTSNPNLYWYRQAAGRGLQLLFYSVGIGQISSEVPQNLSASRPQDRQFILSSKKLLLSDSGFYLCAWSKLGLQETQYFGPGTRLLVL.

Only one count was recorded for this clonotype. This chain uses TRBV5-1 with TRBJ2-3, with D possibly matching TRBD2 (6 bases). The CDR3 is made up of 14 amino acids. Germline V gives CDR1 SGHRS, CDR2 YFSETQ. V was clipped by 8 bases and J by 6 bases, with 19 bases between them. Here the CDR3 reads CASKLALSSDTQYF. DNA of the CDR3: TGCGCCAGTAAGCTAGCGCTATCTTCGGATACGCAGTATTTT. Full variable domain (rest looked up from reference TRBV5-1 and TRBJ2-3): KAGVTQTPRYLIKTRGQQVTLSCSPISGHRSVSWYQQTPGQGLQFLFEYFSETQRNKGNFPGRFSGRQFSNSRSEMNVSTLELGDSALYLCASKLALSSDTQYFGPGTRLTVL.

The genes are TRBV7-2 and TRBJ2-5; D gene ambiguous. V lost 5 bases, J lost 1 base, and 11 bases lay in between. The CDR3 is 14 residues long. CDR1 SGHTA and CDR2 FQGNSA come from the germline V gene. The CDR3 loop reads CASSPTRSQETQYF. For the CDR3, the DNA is TGTGCCAGCAGCCCGACTCGATCCCAAGAGACCCAGTACTTC.

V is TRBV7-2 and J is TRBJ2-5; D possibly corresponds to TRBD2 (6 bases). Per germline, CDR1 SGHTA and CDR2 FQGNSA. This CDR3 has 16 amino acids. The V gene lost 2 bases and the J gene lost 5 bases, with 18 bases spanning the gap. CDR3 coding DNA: TGTGCCAGCAGCTTAAGGGCGGGCCTCCGGGGGGAGACCCAGTACTTC. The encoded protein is CASSLRAGLRGETQYF.

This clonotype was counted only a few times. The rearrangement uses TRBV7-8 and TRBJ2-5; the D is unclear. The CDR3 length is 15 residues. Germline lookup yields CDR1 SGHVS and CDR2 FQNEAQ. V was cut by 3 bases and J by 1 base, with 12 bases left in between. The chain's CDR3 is CASSFSGSLQETQYF. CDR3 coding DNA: TGTGCCAGCAGCTTTTCCGGCAGCCTCCAAGAGACCCAGTACTTC.

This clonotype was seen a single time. CDR3 nucleotide sequence: TGTGCCAGCAGCTTGGACCCCACAGATACGCAGTATTTT. It specifies CASSLDPTDTQYF. The rearrangement joins TRBV6-1 to TRBJ2-3; unclear D gene. The CDR3 is 13 amino acids. Deletions cut 6 bases from V and 2 bases from J, with 9 bases between. The germline V gene has CDR1 MNHNS and CDR2 SASEGT.

DNA for the CDR3: TGCAGTGCTAGAGATCCAAGGCTGGACGTTAATGAGCAGTTCTTC. Encoded protein: CSARDPRLDVNEQFF. The J gene is TRBJ2-1, the V gene TRBV20-1; D not certain. Per the germline V gene, CDR1 is DFQATT and CDR2 is SNEGSKA (reference sequence). V shed 0 bases and J shed 7 bases, with 16 bases lying between them. The CDR3 extends over 15 amino acids.

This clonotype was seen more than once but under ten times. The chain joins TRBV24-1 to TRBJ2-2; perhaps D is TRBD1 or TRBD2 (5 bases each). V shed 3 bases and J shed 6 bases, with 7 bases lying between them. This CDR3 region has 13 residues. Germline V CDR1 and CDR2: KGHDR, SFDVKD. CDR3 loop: CATSDPGPGELFF. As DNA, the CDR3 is TGTGCCACCAGTGATCCGGGGCCCGGGGAGCTGTTTTTT.

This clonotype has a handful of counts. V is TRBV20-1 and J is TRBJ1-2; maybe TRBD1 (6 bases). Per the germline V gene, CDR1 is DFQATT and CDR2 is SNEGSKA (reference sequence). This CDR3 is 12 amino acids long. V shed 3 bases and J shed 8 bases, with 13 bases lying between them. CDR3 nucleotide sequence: TGCAGTGCTAGTCAGGGAGGGGGAGGCTACACCTTC. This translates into CSASQGGGGYTF.

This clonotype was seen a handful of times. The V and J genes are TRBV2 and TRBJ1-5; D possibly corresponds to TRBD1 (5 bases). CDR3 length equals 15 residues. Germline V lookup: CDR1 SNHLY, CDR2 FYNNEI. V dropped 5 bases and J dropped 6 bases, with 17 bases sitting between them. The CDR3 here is CASSLENRIGQPQHF. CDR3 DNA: TGTGCCAGCAGTCTAGAAAACAGGATCGGTCAGCCCCAGCATTTT.

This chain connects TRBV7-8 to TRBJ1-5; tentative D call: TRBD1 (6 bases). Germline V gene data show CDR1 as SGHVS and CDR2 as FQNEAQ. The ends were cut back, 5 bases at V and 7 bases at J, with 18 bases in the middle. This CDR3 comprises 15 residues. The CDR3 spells CASSPYRVVWQPQHF. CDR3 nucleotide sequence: TGTGCCAGCAGCCCTTACAGGGTTGTTTGGCAGCCCCAGCATTTT.

CDR3 DNA: TGTGCCAGTAGTTCCCAGACAGGGGTTACTGAAGCTTTCTTT. This encodes CASSSQTGVTEAFF. The V gene is TRBV19, the J gene TRBJ1-1; 8 nucleotides align to TRBD1. The CDR3 spans 14 residues. The V segment lost 5 bases and the J segment 5 bases; nucleotides outside the gene matches: 7. CDR1 and CDR2 (germline): LNHDA, SQIVND (reference sequence).

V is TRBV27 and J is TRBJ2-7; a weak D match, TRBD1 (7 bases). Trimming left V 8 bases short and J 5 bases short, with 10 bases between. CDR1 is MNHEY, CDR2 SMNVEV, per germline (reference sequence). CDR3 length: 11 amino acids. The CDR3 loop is CASSGGHEQYF. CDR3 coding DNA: TGTGCCAGCTCAGGGGGGCACGAGCAGTACTTC.

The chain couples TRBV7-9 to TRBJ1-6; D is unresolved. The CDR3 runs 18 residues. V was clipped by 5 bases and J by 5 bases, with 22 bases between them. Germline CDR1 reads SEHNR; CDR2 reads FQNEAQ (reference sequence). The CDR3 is CASSGPVGSRADNSPLHF. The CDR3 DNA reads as TGTGCCAGCAGCGGGCCCGTTGGATCCCGGGCTGATAATTCACCCCTCCACTTT.